One sample yielded the 21 T cell receptor beta chains listed below, sequenced in a study of radiotherapy plus CTLA-4 blockade in lung cancer (dated by TCRdb to the late 2010s). The library was obtained by the immunoSEQ multiplex PCR assay. In TCRdb, the immuneACCESS table is reduced to in-frame sequences with V and J assigned. These tables do not hold every clone; where another copy was compared, an unresolved V gene accounts for under half, and the others remain unexplained. In this sample the table shows 90,000 to 150,000 clones, roughly 74% of which occur a single time. The top ten clones comprise approximately 5.5% of the sample. Sequenced material: peripheral blood, taken from a patient treated with radiotherapy plus ipilimumab. The receptors come from a human donor with non-small cell lung cancer who had a partial response to radiotherapy plus ipilimumab.

The chain carries TRBV5-1 and TRBJ1-1; the D gene is possibly TRBD1 (5 bases). Germline CDR1 is SGHRS and CDR2 is YFSETQ. The CDR3 runs 13 residues. V was shortened by 3 bases and J by 1 base, with 7 bases between the two germline ends. The CDR3 sequence: CASSSRENTEAFF. Here the CDR3 DNA reads TGCGCCAGCAGCTCCAGGGAGAACACTGAAGCTTTCTTT.

The CDR3 DNA follows: TGTGCCAGCAGCCCCCGGGACAGGTCTTTCCTCGAGACCCAGTACTTC. The encoded protein is CASSPRDRSFLETQYF. This chain joins TRBV9 and TRBJ2-5, with TRBD1 identical over 8 bases. Germline trimming cut 4 bases from V and 5 bases from J; bases unmatched to any gene: 13. Per the germline V gene, CDR1 is SGDLS and CDR2 is YYNGEE. The CDR3 covers 16 residues.

This clone was counted at least ten times. The chain employs TRBV2 and TRBJ1-5; D may be TRBD1 (5 bases). Germline CDR1 SNHLY, CDR2 FYNNEI. The CDR3 runs to 13 residues. V was clipped by 6 bases and J by 6 bases, with 12 bases between them. The CDR3 sequence is CASREGWVQPQHF. As DNA, the CDR3 is TGTGCCAGCAGGGAGGGGTGGGTTCAGCCCCAGCATTTT.

The chain links TRBV6-1 to TRBJ1-5; 8 positions agree with TRBD1. This CDR3 is 15 amino acids long. Germline CDR1 and CDR2: MNHNS and SASEGT. V was clipped by 4 bases and J by 4 bases; unmatched bases: 6. The CDR3 loop reads CASSGQGYLNQPQHF. As DNA, the CDR3 is TGTGCCAGCAGTGGACAGGGGTATTTGAATCAGCCCCAGCATTTT.

This chain links TRBV7-2 with TRBJ1-2; D remains ambiguous. The germline gives CDR1 SGHTA, CDR2 FQGNSA. Deletions cut 0 bases from V and 0 bases from J, with 5 bases between. This CDR3 region has 14 residues. This CDR3 is CASSLAQANYGYTF. CDR3 bases: TGTGCCAGCAGCTTAGCGCAGGCTAACTATGGCTACACCTTC.

V gene TRBV5-5 combines with J gene TRBJ2-7; the match to TRBD1 covers 9 bases. The CDR3 covers 16 residues. Looked up from germline, CDR1 is SGHKS and CDR2 is YYEKEE (reference sequence). With 3 bases clipped from V and 2 bases from J, the junction kept 9 bases outside the gene matches. CDR3 sequence (DNA): TGTGCCAGCAGCTCCGGGACAGGGACCTTAGCCTACGAGCAGTACTTC. Protein: CASSSGTGTLAYEQYF. The variable domain in full, with the rest retrieved from reference TRBV5-5 and TRBJ2-7, is DAGVTQSPTHLIKTRGQQVTLRCSPISGHKSVSWYQQVLGQGPQFIFQYYEKEERGRGNFPDRFSARQFPNYSSELNVNALLLGDSALYLCASSSGTGTLAYEQYFGPGTRLTVT.

The CDR3: CSVSKGGNTEAFF. Written as DNA, the CDR3 is TGCAGCGTTTCCAAAGGGGGGAACACTGAAGCTTTCTTT. V and J are TRBV29-1 and TRBJ1-1, with a weak D call TRBD1 (6 bases). The length of the CDR3 is 13 residues. Germline V gene lookup returns CDR1 SQVTM and CDR2 ANQGSEA. Trimming took 5 bases from V and 1 from J, leaving 11 bases between them.

The chain couples TRBV6-5 to TRBJ2-1; 7 bases line up with TRBD2. Germline values: CDR1 MNHEY, CDR2 SVGAGI. V was pared by 4 bases and J by 6 bases, with 9 bases of the junction left unmatched. There are 15 residues in the CDR3. The CDR3 sequence: CASSWMAGAINEQFF. In DNA, the CDR3 is TGTGCCAGCAGTTGGATGGCGGGAGCTATCAATGAGCAGTTCTTC.

The genes are TRBV4-2 and TRBJ2-3, with 7 bases fitting TRBD2. CDR1 is LGHNA and CDR2 is YNFKEQ in the germline V gene. There are 15 residues in the CDR3. V shed 0 bases, J shed 5 bases, and the junction held 5 bases outside the gene matches. CDR3 coding DNA: TGTGCCAGCAGCCAAGAGGGCCGGGAGGTAGATACGCAGTATTTT. Residues: CASSQEGREVDTQYF.

This chain connects TRBV18 to TRBJ1-2; D remains unclear. This CDR3 contains 14 residues. In germline, CDR1 is KGHSH, CDR2 LQKENI. V was shortened by 4 bases and J by 7 bases, with 16 bases between the two germline ends. CDR3 sequence reads: CASSREESVPGYTF. In DNA, the CDR3 is TGTGCCAGCTCACGCGAAGAATCGGTTCCTGGCTACACCTTC.

The CDR3 sequence: CATSRELADYNEQFF. Here the CDR3 DNA reads TGTGCCACCAGCAGAGAACTAGCGGATTACAATGAGCAGTTCTTC. The genes are TRBV15 and TRBJ2-1; 8 positions agree with TRBD2. After removal of 0 bases from V and 4 bases from J, the junction contained 2 bases not matched to a gene. CDR1 LNHNV and CDR2 YYDKDF come from the germline V gene (reference sequence). The length of the CDR3 is 15 residues.

CDR3 DNA: TGCGCCAGCAGCCAACTAGCGGGAGGGCCAGATACGCAGTATTTT. As protein: CASSQLAGGPDTQYF. The chain couples TRBV4-1 to TRBJ2-3; 12 nucleotides line up with TRBD2. This CDR3 spans 15 amino acids. Trimming cost V 2 bases and J 4 bases; bases outside gene matches: 1. The germline gives CDR1 MGHRA, CDR2 YSYEKL.

The rearrangement links TRBV30 to TRBJ2-1; perhaps TRBD1 as D (5 bases). Trimming stripped 0 bases from V and 6 bases from J, with 15 bases between. CDR3 length: 15 amino acids. Germline V gives CDR1 GTSNPN, CDR2 SVGIG (reference sequence). The CDR3 loop is CAWSVGQGALNEQFF. CDR3 sequence (DNA): TGTGCCTGGAGTGTAGGGCAGGGTGCCCTCAATGAGCAGTTCTTC.

This chain uses TRBV28 with TRBJ1-1; D not certain. V was pared by 2 bases and J by 6 bases, with 13 bases between. The CDR3 is 14 amino acids. Germline V lookup: CDR1 MDHEN, CDR2 SYDVKM. The CDR3 DNA reads as TGTGCCAGCAGTTTACAACAGCGGCTGGCTGAAGCTTTCTTT. Translation gives CASSLQQRLAEAFF.

The chain links TRBV5-1 to TRBJ2-1, with TRBD2 as a possible D gene (6 bases). CDR1 is SGHRS and CDR2 is YFSETQ in the germline V gene. This CDR3 spans 15 amino acids. Trimming removed 7 bases from V and 4 bases from J, with 18 bases in between. CDR3 sequence reads: CASALAGIMYNEQFF. The CDR3 nucleotides read TGCGCCAGCGCCCTGGCGGGGATAATGTACAATGAGCAGTTCTTC.

In its sample, this clone was seen a few times. The CDR3 is CASSPTSSGNTIYF. The DNA of the CDR3 is TGTGCCAGCAGTCCGACAAGCTCTGGAAACACCATATATTTT. This rearrangement joins TRBV2 to TRBJ1-3, with unresolved D. Germline CDR1 and CDR2: SNHLY and FYNNEI. This CDR3 is 14 amino acids long. V was clipped by 5 bases and J by 0 bases, with 8 bases between them.

The genes are TRBV27 and TRBJ2-1; 7 nucleotides align to TRBD2. Germline V lookup: CDR1 MNHEY, CDR2 SMNVEV (reference sequence). V gave up 3 bases and J gave up 5 bases; unmatched junction bases: 7. This CDR3 comprises 15 residues. CDR3 nucleotides: TGTGCCAGCAGTTTTGGGGGGGGGTCCAACAATGAGCAGTTCTTC. This encodes CASSFGGGSNNEQFF.

J is TRBJ1-4 and V is TRBV9; TRBD1 might be the D (6 bases). There are 19 residues in the CDR3. V lost 5 bases to trimming and J lost 0 bases, with 23 bases between them. CDR1 is SGDLS, CDR2 YYNGEE, per germline. This CDR3 reads CASSDKGQTASSTNEKLFF. Written as DNA, the CDR3 is TGTGCCAGCAGTGATAAGGGACAAACCGCTTCTTCAACTAATGAAAAACTGTTTTTT. Full variable domain (outside the CDR3, taken from reference TRBV9 and TRBJ1-4): DSGVTQTPKHLITATGQRVTLRCSPRSGDLSVYWYQQSLDQGLQFLIQYYNGEERAKGNILERFSAQQFPDLHSELNLSSLELGDSALYFCASSDKGQTASSTNEKLFFGSGTQLSVL.

With respect to this clone: A junction boundary mismatches the germline segment, possibly from a read error. This sequence joins TRBV9 and TRBJ2-1; 9 bases line up with TRBD2. The CDR3 spans 17 residues. From germline, CDR1 is SGDLS and CDR2 YYNGEE. Here the CDR3 reads CASSVATAGGPTNGQFF. The CDR3 DNA sequence: TGTGCCAGCAGCGTAGCGACGGCGGGAGGGCCGACCAATGGGCAGTTCTTC.

The chain is built from TRBV7-8 and TRBJ2-2, with 9 positions matching TRBD1. Germline V gives CDR1 SGHVS, CDR2 FQNEAQ. The CDR3 has 15 residues. The trim removed 3 bases at V and 2 bases at J, leaving 1 base unmatched. CDR3 residues: CASSLGQGNTGELFF. The CDR3 nucleotides read TGTGCCAGCAGCTTGGGACAGGGAAACACCGGGGAGCTGTTTTTT.

V and J are TRBV4-2 and TRBJ2-3; 10 nucleotides line up with TRBD2. CDR1 is LGHNA, CDR2 YNFKEQ, per germline. The CDR3 has 22 amino acids. Trimming cost V 0 bases and J 7 bases; bases outside gene matches: 25. DNA of the CDR3: TGTGCCAGCAGCCAAGATCTCACCCTCAGCGGGGCTAGCGGGAGCAGCAAGTATACGCAGTATTTT. This encodes CASSQDLTLSGASGSSKYTQYF.